The source of this TCR beta chain is a study of T cells in Graves' hyperthyroidism and ophthalmopathy. Germline V CDR1 and CDR2: LGHDT, YNNKEL (reference sequence). V was pared by 3 bases and J by 3 bases, with 11 bases between. The CDR3 is made up of 14 amino acids. TCR beta CDR3 sequences were amplified from RNA transcripts. RT-PCR in the first round (using the HTBI primer set) targeted the TCR CDR3. One entry per CDR3 protein results from TCRdb running MiXCR on the multiplex PCR reads. Of approximately 590,000 distinct CDR3 sequences detected, 15% to 18% appear once; the ten largest clones hold under 8%. This clonotype was seen many times. Graves' hyperthyroidism was deemed stable given no ophthalmopathy progression within 18 months. Thyroid ultrasound, orbital computed tomography, clinical symptoms, and serum thyroxine and TRAb underpinned diagnoses.

This TCR derives from a woman aged 30 to 39 with Graves' hyperthyroidism. The chain employs TRBV3-1 and TRBJ1-1, with D perhaps TRBD1 (6 bases). What was sequenced was blood. The CDR3 nucleotides read TGTGCCAGCAGCCAGGGAGGGGGGCACACTGAAGCTTTCTTT. Its translation is CASSQGGGHTEAFF.